The clone carrying this TCR beta chain came up a few times. This entry is derived from a study of T-cell memory formation after mild COVID-19. The wider study: The TCR clusters were mostly specific to one donor.

After 5'RACE with constant-segment primers, TCR alpha and TCR beta cDNA libraries carrying sample barcodes and UMIs were obtained. In TCRdb, the 5' RACE reads were re-called with MiXCR into one record per CDR3 protein. This table has around 200,000 distinct CDR3 sequences, about 10% appearing once. The V gene end was trimmed by 3 bases and the J gene end by 5 bases; junction bases not matched to a gene: 3. The CDR3 has 14 residues. CDR1 is KGHSH and CDR2 is LQKENI in the germline V gene. The V call is TRBV18, the J call TRBJ2-1, with 8 nucleotides matching TRBD2. The specimen was PBMCs or a T cell subset sorted from them (not recorded which). The origin of this receptor is a man aged 18 to 29 who had mild COVID-19 (a few samples of this study predate the infection). Cell type and time point are not known. CDR3 in amino acids: CASSPGTSDNEQFF. CDR3 bases: TGTGCCAGCTCACCCGGGACTAGTGACAATGAGCAGTTCTTC.